Following are 18 T cell receptor beta chains from one sample sequenced in a study of T cells after yellow fever vaccination. From the 5' RACE reads, TCRdb called clonotypes with MiXCR, one entry per CDR3 protein. In the table there are 450,000 to 600,000 distinct CDR3 sequences, about 17% of which are singletons. The starting material was PBMCs, obtained less than 6 days after the first yellow fever vaccination. The receptors derive from a man aged 18 to 30 who received the YFV17D yellow fever vaccine.

In its sample, this clonotype was seen a few times. The chain uses TRBV4-3 and TRBJ1-2, with a tentative D call TRBD1 (5 bases). V was pared by 0 bases and J by 8 bases, with 13 bases between. This CDR3 has 14 residues. Germline assignment: CDR1 LGHNA and CDR2 YSLEER. Written as DNA, the CDR3 is TGCGCCAGCAGCCAAGATTTGGGCAGGGAAGGCTACACCTTC. Protein product: CASSQDLGREGYTF.

This clonotype was detected only a few times. The J gene is TRBJ2-2, the V gene TRBV4-1; D gene uncertain. Germline V gives CDR1 MGHRA, CDR2 YSYEKL. The CDR3 contains 14 residues. V dropped 2 bases and J dropped 9 bases, with 13 bases sitting between them. CDR3 amino acids: CASSQPQQNRELFF. The CDR3 DNA is TGCGCCAGCAGCCAACCTCAGCAGAACCGGGAGCTGTTTTTT.

The rearrangement joins TRBV4-2 to TRBJ2-3, with D possibly matching TRBD2 (5 bases). Germline-derived CDR1 and CDR2 are LGHNA and YNFKEQ. Trimming took off 3 bases at V and 4 bases at J, with 8 bases between the two ends. The CDR3 contains 13 residues. This CDR3 is CASSHEGPDTQYF. The CDR3 DNA reads as TGTGCCAGCAGCCACGAGGGCCCAGATACGCAGTATTTT.

The chain is built from TRBV27 and TRBJ2-7; possible D gene TRBD1, 6 bases. Germline assignment: CDR1 MNHEY and CDR2 SMNVEV (reference sequence). The CDR3 extends over 14 amino acids. Trimming took 0 bases from V and 5 from J, leaving 11 bases between them. The CDR3 sequence is CASSLSHRAHEQYV. In DNA, the CDR3 is TGTGCCAGCAGTTTATCGCACAGGGCCCACGAGCAGTACGTC.

This clonotype was counted ten times or more. The chain joins TRBV5-1 to TRBJ1-3; D gene uncertain. This CDR3 region has 15 residues. Per the germline V gene, CDR1 is SGHRS and CDR2 is YFSETQ. Trimming shortened V by 0 bases and J by 0 bases, and 7 bases separated the two germline ends. The CDR3: CASSLGQASGNTIYF. The CDR3 DNA is TGCGCCAGCAGCTTGGGGCAGGCCTCTGGAAACACCATATATTTT.

This chain joins TRBV27 and TRBJ2-7; 8 nucleotides line up with TRBD2. There are 15 residues in the CDR3. The ends lost 1 base at V and 7 bases at J; junction bases unmatched: 9. Germline V CDR1 and CDR2: MNHEY, SMNVEV (reference sequence). The CDR3 loop reads CASSLYDGGAGEQYF. For the CDR3, the DNA is TGTGCCAGCAGTTTATACGACGGGGGGGCCGGAGAGCAGTACTTC.

A note on this clonotype: It may be a read error: a sequence one base away is much more abundant. This chain uses TRBV5-1 with TRBJ2-3; the D gene is possibly TRBD1 (5 bases). V was cut by 4 bases and J by 6 bases, with 15 bases left in between. This CDR3 has 14 residues. Germline V gene sequence: CDR1 SGHRS, CDR2 YFSETQ. In DNA form, the CDR3 reads TGCGCCAGCAGCCACCAAAGGGGTTGGGATACGCAGTATTTT. It encodes CASSHQRGWDTQYF. Supplemented by reference TRBV5-1 and TRBJ2-3, the full variable domain reads KAGVTQTPRYLIKTRGQQVTLSCSPISGHRSVSWYQQTPGQGLQFLFEYFSETQRNKGNFPGRFSGRQFSNSRSEMNVSTLELGDSALYLCASSHQRGWDTQYFGPGTRLTVL.

This clonotype has a count of ten or more. The V call is TRBV12-3 or TRBV12-4, the J call TRBJ2-7; 8 bases align to TRBD2. The CDR3 has 15 amino acids. V lost 1 base and J lost 0; bases outside the gene matches: 2. CDR3 region: CASSLGGGSSYEQYF. The CDR3 nucleotides are TGTGCCAGCAGTTTAGGCGGGGGGAGCTCCTACGAGCAGTACTTC.

The chain links TRBV15 to TRBJ2-2; D unclear. V was clipped by 0 bases and J by 5 bases, with 10 bases between them. The CDR3 contains 15 residues. The germline CDR1 and CDR2 sequences are LNHNV and YYDKDF (reference sequence). The DNA for the CDR3 is TGTGCCACCAGCAGAGATCTTGGGCTAACCGGGGAGCTGTTTTTT. Amino acid sequence: CATSRDLGLTGELFF.

J is TRBJ1-5 and V is TRBV29-1; the match to TRBD1 covers 10 bases. The CDR3 is made up of 14 amino acids. The germline V gene has CDR1 SQVTM and CDR2 ANQGSEA. Trimming at V came to 8 bases and at J to 11 bases, leaving 15 bases not matched to a gene. The DNA of the CDR3 is TGCAGCATAGGACAGGGGGACAGGGGATTGGCCCAGCATTTT. This gives the protein CSIGQGDRGLAQHF.

The table lists this clonotype with a few counts. A junction end diverges from the germline sequence, so it may reflect a read error. CDR3 nucleotide sequence: TGTGCCAGCAGCTTTCCGGGACAGGGCAAAAACATTCAGCACTTC. Its translation is CASSFPGQGKNIQHF. The chain recombines TRBV5-4 with TRBJ2-4, with TRBD1 identical over 9 bases. The CDR3 length is 15 residues. Germline V CDR1 and CDR2: SGHNT, YYREEE (reference sequence).

This clonotype was counted between two and nine times. This chain links TRBV5-6 with TRBJ2-1; a weak D match, TRBD2 (6 bases). V shed 4 bases and J shed 8 bases, with 13 bases lying between them. This CDR3 is 13 amino acids long. Germline V CDR1 and CDR2: SGHDT, YYEEEE. In nucleotides, the CDR3 is TGTGCCAGCAGCCGGAGGGTTGTAGATGAGCAGTTCTTC. Protein product: CASSRRVVDEQFF.

The chain employs TRBV18 and TRBJ1-1; 9 bases map to TRBD1. Germline loops: CDR1 KGHSH, CDR2 LQKENI. The CDR3 sequence is 14 residues long. V was pared by 2 bases and J by 10 bases, with 8 bases of the junction left unmatched. The CDR3: CASSPRDRGIVAFF. The CDR3 nucleotides are TGTGCCAGCTCACCAAGAGACAGGGGGATCGTAGCTTTCTTT.

This clonotype was detected only a few times. The rearrangement uses TRBV4-3 and TRBJ1-1; D unclear. CDR3 length equals 14 residues. Deletions cut 1 base from V and 1 base from J, with 7 bases between. The germline V gene has CDR1 LGHNA and CDR2 YSLEER. The CDR3 nucleotides are TGCGCCAGCAGCCAAGTGTATGGGAACACTGAAGCTTTCTTT. As protein: CASSQVYGNTEAFF.

This clonotype was seen more than once but under ten times. The chain carries TRBV7-9 and TRBJ2-7, with D maybe TRBD1 (5 bases). The CDR3 has 13 amino acids. Germline lookup yields CDR1 SEHNR and CDR2 FQNEAQ (reference sequence). Trimming shortened V by 2 bases and J by 7 bases, and 12 bases separated the two germline ends. As DNA, the CDR3 is TGTGCCAGCAGCTTATTCTTGGGGCGGGAGCAGTACGTC. Translation gives CASSLFLGREQYV.

This clonotype was seen a handful of times. CDR3 amino acids: CASSFGGGLLMDIQYF. Here the CDR3 DNA reads TGTGCCAGCAGCTTCGGCGGGGGATTGTTAATGGACATTCAGTACTTC. The V gene is TRBV13, the J gene TRBJ2-4; 7 bases are shared with TRBD2. The J segment lost 8 bases and the V segment lost 3 bases, leaving 13 bases of the junction unmatched. The CDR3 has 16 residues. The germline V gene encodes CDR1 PRHDT and CDR2 FYEKMQ (reference sequence).

V gene TRBV6-2 or TRBV6-3 combines with J gene TRBJ2-4, with no clear D. The length of the CDR3 is 14 residues. Germline V CDR1 and CDR2: MNHEY, SVGEGT. Deletions cut 7 bases from V and 8 bases from J, with 18 bases between. The CDR3 DNA follows: TGTGCCAGCAACCGGGCCCGCGAATCGGACATTCAGTACTTC. Its translation: CASNRARESDIQYF.

The sample holds many counts of this clonotype. DNA of the CDR3: TGCAGTGCTAGTAGGTTTTCCTCTGGAAACACCATATATTTT. It yields the protein CSASRFSSGNTIYF. The chain carries TRBV20-1 and TRBJ1-3, with unresolved D. Trimming pared 3 bases from V and 0 bases from J, leaving 9 bases between. This CDR3 comprises 14 residues. CDR1 is DFQATT and CDR2 is SNEGSKA in the germline V gene (reference sequence).